The rows below give T cell receptor beta chains drawn from one sample of a study of identical twins. TCRdb reprocessed the 5' RACE reads via MiXCR and lists one record per CDR3 protein. The profile shows about 730,000 distinct CDR3 sequences, around 20% of them singletons. These data were also filed under a second study, of T cells expressing NK-cell markers.

Sequencing was done on a sample of PBMCs. Source of these receptors: a woman aged 18-29 years in good health. Each CDR3 is given with its conserved first and last residue. A D gene is named only where the DNA matches it firmly. Part of the rows lack a size; the others show once, few, many or a class for expanded clones.

>TRBJ1-3|TRBV20-1|few|.|12
TGCAGTGCTTTCGACCGGGGAAACACCATATATTTT
CSAFDRGNTIYF
>TRBJ2-1|TRBV9|.|TRBD1|15
TGTGCCAGCAGCGTTCAGGGGGCGGGGTACGATGAGCAGTTCTTC
CASSVQGAGYDEQFF
>TRBJ1-6|TRBV19|few|TRBD1|14
TGTGCCAGTAGTACCTTACCCGGGACAGGGAAAGTCCACTTT
CASSTLPGTGKVHF
>TRBJ2-1|TRBV11-3|.|.|13
TGTGCCAGCAGCCGCTACCCCTACAATGAGCAGTTCTTC
CASSRYPYNEQFF
>TRBJ1-5|TRBV18|.|TRBD1|15
TGTGCCAGCTCACCGACAGGGGCGCCCGATCAGCCCCAGCATTTT
CASSPTGAPDQPQHF
>TRBJ2-1|TRBV15|few|.|14
TGTGCCACCAGCAGAGATCCGTCGGGCTTTGAGCAGTTCTTC
CATSRDPSGFEQFF
>TRBJ2-4|TRBV20-1|few|TRBD2|11
TGCAGTGCTACTAGCGGGAACATTCAGTACTTC
CSATSGNIQYF
>TRBJ2-2|TRBV7-9|many|.|13
TGTGCCAGCAGCCGCAGGGAGGACGGGGAGCTGTTTTTT
CASSRREDGELFF
>TRBJ2-3|TRBV5-1|.|TRBD2|15
TGCGCCAGCAGCTTGGAGCGGGGGACCACAGATACGCAGTATTTT
CASSLERGTTDTQYF
>TRBJ2-7|TRBV3-1|.|.|15
TGTGCCAGCAGCCAGGGGAATCTTGTCGCGGGCGAGCAGTACTTC
CASSQGNLVAGEQYF
>TRBJ2-1|TRBV5-5|many|.|15
TGTGCCAGCAGCTTGGGATCTACTTCCTACAATGAGCAGTTCTTC
CASSLGSTSYNEQFF
>TRBJ1-6|TRBV3-1|.|.|14
TGTGCCAGCAGCCCTGCTTCCGGGGATTCACCCCTCCACTTT
CASSPASGDSPLHF
>TRBJ2-3|TRBV5-1|.|.|13
TGCGCCAGCGGGACGGGGCAGGGAGATACGCAGTATTTT
CASGTGQGDTQYF
>TRBJ1-1|TRBV7-2|.|.|15
TGTGCCAGCAGCTTAGCTCCCTACGGGGACACTGAAGCTTTCTTT
CASSLAPYGDTEAFF
>TRBJ2-7|TRBV6-1|.|.|14
TGTGCCAGCAGTCCTGGGCCAGGTTACTACGAGCAGTACTTC
CASSPGPGYYEQYF
>TRBJ2-2|TRBV20-1|.|.|15
TGCAGTGCTCGGGACTTTCTTCGGAACACCGGGGAGCTGTTTTTT
CSARDFLRNTGELFF
>TRBJ2-5|TRBV6-1|many|TRBD2|15
TGTGCCAGCAGTGAAGCGGCGGGGGGGCAAGAGACCCAGTACTTC
CASSEAAGGQETQYF
>TRBJ2-7|TRBV21-1|few|.|16
TGTGCCAGCAGCAGGGGAGGGGACGGCCTCTCCTACGAGCAGTACTTC
CASSRGGDGLSYEQYF
>TRBJ1-1|TRBV11-3|.|.|12
TGTGCCAGCAGCCCCCTGGACACTGAAGCTTTCTTT
CASSPLDTEAFF
>TRBJ2-1|TRBV5-1|.|TRBD2|15
TGCGCCAGCAGCCCCACTAGCGGGGGACCCAATGAGCAGTTCTTC
CASSPTSGGPNEQFF
>TRBJ2-1|TRBV7-8|few|.|17
TGTGCCAGCCTTAGGGGCAGGGCGACATCAATGAGGGATGAGCAGTTCTTC
CASLRGRATSMRDEQFF
>TRBJ2-3|TRBV6-1|many|.|13
TGTGCCAGCAGTAAGGGCTACACAGATACGCAGTATTTT
CASSKGYTDTQYF
>TRBJ2-1|TRBV12-3/TRBV12-4|many|.|14
TGTGCCAGCAGCCGTTTAAGCTCCTACAATGAGCAGTTCTTC
CASSRLSSYNEQFF
>TRBJ2-7|TRBV7-9|many|.|12
TGTGCCAGCAGCCTAAACCCCTACGAGCAGTACTTC
CASSLNPYEQYF
>TRBJ1-1|TRBV5-1|few|.|14
TGCGCCAGCAGCTTAGGACAGCAGAACACTGAAGCTTTCTTT
CASSLGQQNTEAFF
>TRBJ2-1|TRBV5-1|few|.|13
TGCGCCAGCAGCTTGGCACGGGCCAGTAAGCAGTTCTTC
CASSLARASKQFF
>TRBJ2-2|TRBV5-1|.|.|12
TGCGCCAGTACCCCAAACGCCGGGGAGCTGTTTTTT
CASTPNAGELFF
>TRBJ2-3|TRBV7-2|.|TRBD2|15
TGTGCCAGCAGCTTAGTGAGCCAAGCGGGGAATACGCAGTATTTT
CASSLVSQAGNTQYF
>TRBJ1-4|TRBV10-3|.|.|14
TGTGCCATCAAAGGCCTTGGGAGCGACGAAAAACTGTTTTTT
CAIKGLGSDEKLFF
>TRBJ1-2|TRBV12-3/TRBV12-4|.|.|14
TGTGCCAGCAGCCGGAGGGTGACTAACTATGGCTACACCTTC
CASSRRVTNYGYTF
>TRBJ1-3|TRBV6-1|.|TRBD1|16
TGTGCCAGCAGAAGAGACAGGGACTTGTCTGGAAACACCATATATTTT
CASRRDRDLSGNTIYF
>TRBJ1-1|TRBV7-2|many|.|13
TGTGCCAGCAGTTTTCTTCGGAACACTGAAGCTTTCTTT
CASSFLRNTEAFF
>TRBJ2-3|TRBV7-2|.|.|16
TGTGCCAGCAGCTTAGAATCAGACGCACCAACCGATACGCAGTATTTT
CASSLESDAPTDTQYF
>TRBJ2-7|TRBV12-3/TRBV12-4|few|TRBD2|13
TGTGCCAGCAGCGGACTAGCCCCCTACGAGCAGTACTTC
CASSGLAPYEQYF
>TRBJ2-1|TRBV7-6|.|.|17
TGTGCCAGCAGCGGACGGACTGGGGCCAGCTCCTACAATGAGCAGTTCTTC
CASSGRTGASSYNEQFF
>TRBJ2-3|TRBV9|.|TRBD2|17
TGTGCCAGCAGCGTAGCCCTTGGAGTAGCGGGAGAAAGGACGCAGTATTTT
CASSVALGVAGERTQYF